This is a list of T cell receptor beta chains from one sample in a study of long-term antiretroviral therapy in people with HIV. TCRdb keeps only in-frame clones here, not all; method: immunoSEQ multiplex PCR. The sample includes about 24,000 clones, 75% to 90% of them seen just once. Here the sequenced sample was unsorted PBMCs, taken 0.4 years after starting antiretroviral therapy. These receptors came from a man aged 50 or older with HIV. The CDR3 runs from the conserved cysteine through the conserved F or W. Fields, in order: J gene, V gene, D gene, clone size, CDR3 DNA, CDR3 protein. The D gene is left open where the match is weak. The size entry is marked missing in some rows and otherwise reads once, few, many or a size class.

J: TRBJ2-1
V: TRBV4-1
D: TRBD2
size: once
DNA: TGCGCCAGCAGGTTCCTAGCGGGGGGTTTGAGCTCCTACAATGAGCAGTTCTTC
CDR3: CASRFLAGGLSSYNEQFF

J: TRBJ1-2
V: TRBV27
D: -
size: -
DNA: TGTGCCAGCAGTTCCCTCGCCAGAGAAAGTGGCTACACCTTC
CDR3: CASSSLARESGYTF

J: TRBJ1-3
V: TRBV27
D: -
size: -
DNA: TGTGCCAGCAGCAGGACTCCTGGAAACACCATATATTTT
CDR3: CASSRTPGNTIYF

J: TRBJ2-7
V: TRBV4-1
D: -
size: -
DNA: TGCGCCAGCAGCGCATCCCTACTGGGGACCTACGAGCAGTACTTC
CDR3: CASSASLLGTYEQYF

J: TRBJ1-6
V: TRBV15
D: -
size: once
DNA: TGTGCCACCAGCGGAGGGACATATAATTCACCCCTCCACTTT
CDR3: CATSGGTYNSPLHF

J: TRBJ2-7
V: TRBV27
D: TRBD2
size: -
DNA: TGTGCCAGCAGTTCGCTCCTAGCGGCTCGGGGGTCTTACGAGCAGTACTTC
CDR3: CASSSLLAARGSYEQYF

J: TRBJ2-7
V: TRBV7-3
D: TRBD1
size: -
DNA: TGTGCCAGCAGCTTAGTTAACCCTACCTCGGACAGGGTGCGCGACGAGCAGTACTTC
CDR3: CASSLVNPTSDRVRDEQYF

J: TRBJ1-2
V: TRBV14
D: -
size: few
DNA: TGTGCCAGCAGCCTAAGACAGGTGGGCGGCTACACCTTC
CDR3: CASSLRQVGGYTF

J: TRBJ2-4
V: TRBV6-1
D: TRBD2
size: -
DNA: TGTGCCAGCAGTGAGACTAGCGGGGTAACAGCCAAAAACATTCAGTACTTC
CDR3: CASSETSGVTAKNIQYF

J: TRBJ2-1
V: TRBV7-3
D: TRBD2
size: few
DNA: TGTGCCAGCAGCTTAAGGGAGGGAGCGTTCGGGGGGAGCAATGAGCAGTTCTTC
CDR3: CASSLREGAFGGSNEQFF

J: TRBJ2-7
V: TRBV5-5
D: -
size: -
DNA: TGTGCCAGCAGCACCCGCCCCGGTGTAGACGAGCAGTACTTC
CDR3: CASSTRPGVDEQYF

J: TRBJ1-5
V: TRBV7-2
D: -
size: -
DNA: TGTGCCAGCAGCTTAGCGGCATGGGGGATGGGTCAGCCCCAGCATTTT
CDR3: CASSLAAWGMGQPQHF

J: TRBJ1-2
V: TRBV29-1
D: -
size: -
DNA: TGCAGCGTATCCGGGACGCCCGATGGCTACACCTTC
CDR3: CSVSGTPDGYTF

J: TRBJ1-6
V: TRBV18
D: TRBD1
size: -
DNA: TGTGCCAGCTCACCGACAGGGTATAATTCACCCCTCCACTTT
CDR3: CASSPTGYNSPLHF

J: TRBJ1-5
V: TRBV2
D: -
size: -
DNA: TGTGCCAGCAGTGCCGGACGGTCTAATCAGCCCCAGCATTTT
CDR3: CASSAGRSNQPQHF

J: TRBJ1-2
V: TRBV11-2
D: TRBD1
size: -
DNA: TGTGCCAGCAGCTCCCTCAGGGGGCAGGTGTATGGCTACACCTTC
CDR3: CASSSLRGQVYGYTF

J: TRBJ2-2
V: TRBV5-1
D: TRBD2
size: -
DNA: TGCGCCAGCAGCTTAGCTAGCGGGGGAACCGGGGAGCTGTTTTTT
CDR3: CASSLASGGTGELFF

J: TRBJ2-3
V: TRBV5-1
D: TRBD2
size: -
DNA: TGCGCCAGCAGCTTGTTTGGAGCGGGGGGTATTGGAGATACGCAGTATTTT
CDR3: CASSLFGAGGIGDTQYF

J: TRBJ2-1
V: TRBV5-1
D: TRBD2
size: -
DNA: TGCGCCAGCAGCGTTACTAGCGGCCCGGGCCCCAATGAGCAGTTCTTC
CDR3: CASSVTSGPGPNEQFF

J: TRBJ2-5
V: TRBV28
D: TRBD2
size: -
DNA: TGTGCCAGCAGTTTCGCTAGCGGGGGGGCCTTGGAGACCCAGTACTTC
CDR3: CASSFASGGALETQYF

J: TRBJ2-1
V: TRBV30
D: -
size: -
DNA: TGTGCCTGGAGTCTTCCGTCCATGACGCTCGTCAATGAGCAGTTCTTC
CDR3: CAWSLPSMTLVNEQFF

J: TRBJ2-2
V: TRBV9
D: -
size: few
DNA: TGTGCCAGCAGCGCCGGCGGGGAGCTGTTTTTT
CDR3: CASSAGGELFF

J: TRBJ2-5
V: TRBV9
D: TRBD2
size: -
DNA: TGTGCCAGCAGCGACCGAGTAGGGCGGGGGCAAGAGACCCAGTACTTC
CDR3: CASSDRVGRGQETQYF

J: TRBJ1-1
V: TRBV5-6
D: TRBD1
size: -
DNA: TGTGCCAGCAGCTACGGACAGGTGAACACTGAAGCTTTCTTT
CDR3: CASSYGQVNTEAFF

J: TRBJ2-5
V: TRBV5-6
D: -
size: -
DNA: TGTGCCAGCAGTTCGGACTCAGGAGAGACCCAGTACTTC
CDR3: CASSSDSGETQYF

J: TRBJ1-5
V: TRBV4-1
D: TRBD1
size: -
DNA: TGCGCCAGCAGCCCCGACAGGGGATTCAATCAGCCCCAGCATTTT
CDR3: CASSPDRGFNQPQHF

J: TRBJ2-7
V: TRBV13
D: -
size: -
DNA: TGTGCCAGCAGCTTAGCGGCGGGGTCTCTAGGCTACGAGCAGTACTTC
CDR3: CASSLAAGSLGYEQYF

J: TRBJ1-2
V: TRBV2
D: -
size: -
DNA: TGTGCCAGCACGGAGCAGGGGTACTATGGCTACACCTTC
CDR3: CASTEQGYYGYTF

J: TRBJ2-1
V: TRBV11-2
D: TRBD2
size: -
DNA: TGTGCCAGCAGCTTAGGAGTGGAGCGGGGCTACAATGAGCAGTTCTTC
CDR3: CASSLGVERGYNEQFF

J: TRBJ1-1
V: TRBV2
D: -
size: -
DNA: TGTGCCAGCAGTGAAGTCATACTGAACACTGAAGCTTTCTTT
CDR3: CASSEVILNTEAFF

J: TRBJ2-3
V: TRBV7-2
D: -
size: -
DNA: TGTGCCAGCAGCTTAGTACAGGGCCAAGGATCACGTACGCAGTATTTT
CDR3: CASSLVQGQGSRTQYF

J: TRBJ2-1
V: TRBV9
D: -
size: -
DNA: TGTGCCAGCAGCGGTCAGGGGACCTACAATGAGCAGTTCTTC
CDR3: CASSGQGTYNEQFF

J: TRBJ1-4
V: TRBV28
D: -
size: -
DNA: TGTGCCAGCTTGAGGGGGACTAATGAAAAACTGTTTTTT
CDR3: CASLRGTNEKLFF

J: TRBJ2-7
V: TRBV5-6
D: TRBD1
size: -
DNA: TGTGCCAGCAGCGGCCTCCGGGACAGCTCCTACGAGCAGTACTTC
CDR3: CASSGLRDSSYEQYF

J: TRBJ1-1
V: TRBV29-1
D: -
size: -
DNA: TGCAGCGCCCTTACAGGGCGCACTGAAGCTTTCTTT
CDR3: CSALTGRTEAFF